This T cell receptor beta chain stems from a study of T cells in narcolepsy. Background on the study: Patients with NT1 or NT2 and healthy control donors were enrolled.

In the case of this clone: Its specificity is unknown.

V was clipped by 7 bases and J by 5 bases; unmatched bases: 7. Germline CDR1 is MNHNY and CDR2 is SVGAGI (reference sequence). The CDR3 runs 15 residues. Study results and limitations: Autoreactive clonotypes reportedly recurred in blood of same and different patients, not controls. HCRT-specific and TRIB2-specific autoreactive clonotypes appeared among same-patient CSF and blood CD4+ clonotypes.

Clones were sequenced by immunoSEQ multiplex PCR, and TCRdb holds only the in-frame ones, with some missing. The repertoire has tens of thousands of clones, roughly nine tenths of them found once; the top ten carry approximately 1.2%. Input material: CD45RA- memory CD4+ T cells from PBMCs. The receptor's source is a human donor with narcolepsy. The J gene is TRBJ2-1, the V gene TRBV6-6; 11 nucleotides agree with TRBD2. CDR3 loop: CASTHGTSGNNEQFF. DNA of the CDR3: TGTGCCAGCACCCACGGGACTAGCGGAAACAATGAGCAGTTCTTC.